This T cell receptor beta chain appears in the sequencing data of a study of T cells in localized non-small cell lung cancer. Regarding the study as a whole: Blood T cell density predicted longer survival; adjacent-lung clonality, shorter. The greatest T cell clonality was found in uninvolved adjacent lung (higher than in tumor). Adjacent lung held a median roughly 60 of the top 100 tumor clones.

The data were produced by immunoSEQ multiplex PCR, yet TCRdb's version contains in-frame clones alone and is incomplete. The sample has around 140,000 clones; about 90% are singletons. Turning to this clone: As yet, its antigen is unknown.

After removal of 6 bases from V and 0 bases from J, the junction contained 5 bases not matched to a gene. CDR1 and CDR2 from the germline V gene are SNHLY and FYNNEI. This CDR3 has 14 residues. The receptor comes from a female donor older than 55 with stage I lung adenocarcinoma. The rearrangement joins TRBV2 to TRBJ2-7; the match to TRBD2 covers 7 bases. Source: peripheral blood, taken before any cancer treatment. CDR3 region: CASRDTSASYEQYF. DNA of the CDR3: TGTGCCAGCAGGGATACTAGCGCCTCCTACGAGCAGTACTTC.